One T cell receptor beta chain is described in this entry. These data belong to a study of multiple sclerosis patients with progressive multifocal leukoencephalopathy. The method was immunoSEQ multiplex PCR; TCRdb's version includes in-frame clones alone and lacks a portion of them. The table shows 25,000 to 35,000 clones, with roughly 91% occurring only once. The time point is: more than five months of natalizumab therapy. The CDR3 runs to 18 residues. The chain links TRBV21-1 to TRBJ2-1. TRBV21-1 is noted as a pseudogene. The TCR comes from a human donor with multiple sclerosis. The input for sequencing was PBMCs, taken from a patient treated with natalizumab. CDR3 coding DNA: TGTGCCAGCAGCAGCTTTCCCCTACCGGGCCTTCCTCGGCGTGAGCAGTTCTTC. Protein product: CASSSFPLPGLPRREQFF.